This TCR beta chain was documented in a study of T cell responses to AZD1222 COVID-19 vaccine. A single count supports this clone. No antigen is known for it. TCRdb's table, derived via immunoSEQ multiplex PCR, lists solely in-frame clones and lacks some. Here the sample spans about 140,000 clones, roughly 88% being singletons. Findings and limits, study-wide: Among AZD1222 vaccinees, only five to seven were seropositive at baseline. White British people made up most donors, females outnumbered males, and clonal diversity was possibly underestimated. A reported finding is that nearly half of spike-specific TCRs target unmutated variant regions. Repertoires were sampled only after the peak T cell response.

The receptor was isolated from an adult who received the MenACWY meningococcal vaccine as a control. The sample in question was peripheral blood, obtained 28 days after the second dose of the MenACWY control vaccine.

DNA for the CDR3: TGTGCCAGCAGAAGACAGGGGGGAAACACTGAAGCTTTCTTT. Its translation is CASRRQGGNTEAFF. This rearrangement joins TRBV28 to TRBJ1-1, with 9 bases identical to TRBD1. V shed 6 bases and J 2 bases; nucleotides not matched to a gene: 4. The CDR3 runs to 14 residues. Germline lookup yields CDR1 MDHEN and CDR2 SYDVKM.